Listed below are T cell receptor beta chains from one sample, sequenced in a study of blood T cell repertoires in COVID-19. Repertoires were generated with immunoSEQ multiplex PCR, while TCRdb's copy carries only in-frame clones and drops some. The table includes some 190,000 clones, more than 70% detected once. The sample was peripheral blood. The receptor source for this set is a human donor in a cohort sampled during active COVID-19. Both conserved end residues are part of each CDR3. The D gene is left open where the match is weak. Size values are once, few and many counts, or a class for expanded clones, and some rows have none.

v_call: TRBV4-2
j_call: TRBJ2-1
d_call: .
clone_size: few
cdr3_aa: CASSQDLASSYNEQFF
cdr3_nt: TGTGCCAGCAGCCAAGATCTAGCGTCCTCCTACAATGAGCAGTTCTTC

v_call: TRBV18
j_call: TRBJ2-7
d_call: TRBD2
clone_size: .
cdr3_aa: CASSSSGLSKGEQYF
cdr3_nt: TGTGCCAGCTCATCTAGCGGCTTAAGTAAGGGGGAGCAGTACTTC

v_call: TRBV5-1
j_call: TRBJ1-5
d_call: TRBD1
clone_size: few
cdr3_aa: CASSLMGQEGQPQHF
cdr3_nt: TGCGCCAGCAGCTTGATGGGACAGGAGGGTCAGCCCCAGCATTTT

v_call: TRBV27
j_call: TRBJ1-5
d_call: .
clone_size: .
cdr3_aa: CASSLFAAGAIFQPQHF
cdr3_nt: TGTGCCAGCAGTTTGTTCGCGGCAGGGGCAATATTTCAGCCCCAGCATTTT

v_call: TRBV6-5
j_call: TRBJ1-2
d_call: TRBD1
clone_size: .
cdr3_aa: CASSSLTGPLLYGYTF
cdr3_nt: TGTGCCAGCAGTTCTCTGACAGGGCCTTTGCTCTATGGCTACACCTTC

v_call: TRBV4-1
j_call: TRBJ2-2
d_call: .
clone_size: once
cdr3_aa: CATRDWTNTGELFF
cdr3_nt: TGCGCCACCAGGGACTGGACGAACACCGGGGAGCTGTTTTTT

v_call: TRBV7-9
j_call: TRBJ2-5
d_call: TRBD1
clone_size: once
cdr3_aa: CASSPGTGEVGETQYF
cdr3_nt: TGTGCCAGCAGCCCTGGGACAGGGGAAGTCGGGGAGACCCAGTACTTC

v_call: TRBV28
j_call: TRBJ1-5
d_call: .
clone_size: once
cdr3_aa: CASSFQGNQPQHF
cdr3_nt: TGTGCCAGCAGTTTCCAGGGCAATCAGCCCCAGCATTTT

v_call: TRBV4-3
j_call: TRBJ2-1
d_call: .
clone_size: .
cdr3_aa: CASSQDWSHTYNEQFF
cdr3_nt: TGCGCCAGCAGCCAAGATTGGAGCCACACCTACAATGAGCAGTTCTTC

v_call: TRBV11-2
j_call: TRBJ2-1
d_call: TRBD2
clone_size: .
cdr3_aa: CASSNPGLAEYNEQFF
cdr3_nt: TGTGCCAGCAGCAACCCGGGACTAGCGGAGTACAATGAGCAGTTCTTC

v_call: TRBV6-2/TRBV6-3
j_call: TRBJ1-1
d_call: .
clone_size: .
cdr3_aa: CASSYRQEWSYTEAFF
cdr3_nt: TGTGCCAGCAGTTACCGACAGGAATGGAGTTACACTGAAGCTTTCTTT

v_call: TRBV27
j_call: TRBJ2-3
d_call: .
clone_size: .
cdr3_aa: CASSPLLTGTPSTDTQYF
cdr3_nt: TGTGCCAGCAGTCCTCTCCTCACCGGGACACCGAGCACAGATACGCAGTATTTT

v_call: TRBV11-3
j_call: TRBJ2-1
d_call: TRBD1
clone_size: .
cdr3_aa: CASSLGAGGAPDEQFF
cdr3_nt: TGTGCCAGCAGCTTAGGGGCAGGGGGCGCCCCGGATGAGCAGTTCTTC

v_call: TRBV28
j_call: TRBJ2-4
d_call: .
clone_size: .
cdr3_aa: CASSLGESKNIQYF
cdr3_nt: TGTGCCAGCAGTTTAGGGGAGTCCAAAAACATTCAGTACTTC

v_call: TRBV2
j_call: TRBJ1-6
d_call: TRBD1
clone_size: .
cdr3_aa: CASSEQTGAINSPLHF
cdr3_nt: TGTGCCAGCAGTGAACAGACAGGGGCTATCAATTCACCCCTCCACTTT

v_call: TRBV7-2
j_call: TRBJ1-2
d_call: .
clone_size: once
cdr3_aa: CASSPAGGARGYTF
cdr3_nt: TGTGCCAGCAGCCCCGCTGGGGGGGCACGGGGCTACACCTTC

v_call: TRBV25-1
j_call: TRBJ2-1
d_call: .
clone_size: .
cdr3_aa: CASSEGDSRGAYNEQFF
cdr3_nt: TGTGCCAGCAGTGAAGGGGACTCCCGAGGGGCCTACAATGAGCAGTTCTTC

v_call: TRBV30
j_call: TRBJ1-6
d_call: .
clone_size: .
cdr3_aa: CAWRRGGAQPNSPLHF
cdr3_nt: TGTGCCTGGAGACGGGGGGGGGCTCAGCCCAATTCACCCCTCCACTTT

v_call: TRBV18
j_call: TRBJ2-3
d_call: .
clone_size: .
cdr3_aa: CAILLWAPSAKDLFRDTQYF
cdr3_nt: TGTGCCATCCTACTCTGGGCTCCTAGCGCAAAAGACCTCTTCAGGGATACGCAGTATTTT

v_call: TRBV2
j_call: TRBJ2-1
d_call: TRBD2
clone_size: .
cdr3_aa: CASRKGLAEVHEQFF
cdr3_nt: TGTGCCAGCAGGAAGGGACTAGCGGAGGTTCATGAGCAGTTCTTC

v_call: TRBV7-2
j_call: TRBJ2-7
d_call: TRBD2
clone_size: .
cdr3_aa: CASSLGVVSGVYEQYF
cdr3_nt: TGTGCCAGCAGCTTAGGGGTAGTTAGCGGGGTTTACGAGCAGTACTTC

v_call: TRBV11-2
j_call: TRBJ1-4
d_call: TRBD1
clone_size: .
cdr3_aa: CASSSPGQGAEKLFF
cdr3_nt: TGTGCCAGCAGCTCACCGGGACAGGGGGCCGAAAAACTGTTTTTT

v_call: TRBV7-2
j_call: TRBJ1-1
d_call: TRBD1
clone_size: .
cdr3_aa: CASSSTGGSTEAFF
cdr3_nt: TGTGCCAGCAGCTCTACAGGGGGCAGTACTGAAGCTTTCTTT

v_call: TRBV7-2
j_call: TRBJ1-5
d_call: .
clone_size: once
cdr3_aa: CASSLEMREPPQHF
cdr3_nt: TGTGCCAGCAGCTTAGAGATGAGGGAACCGCCCCAGCATTTT

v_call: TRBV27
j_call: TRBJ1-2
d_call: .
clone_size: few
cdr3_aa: CASRPAGRYGYTF
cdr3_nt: TGTGCCAGCAGGCCCGCGGGGCGATATGGCTACACCTTC

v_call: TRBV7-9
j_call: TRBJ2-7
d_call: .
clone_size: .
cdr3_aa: CASSSLGGTYEQYF
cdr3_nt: TGTGCCAGCAGCTCCCTGGGGGGAACCTACGAGCAGTACTTC

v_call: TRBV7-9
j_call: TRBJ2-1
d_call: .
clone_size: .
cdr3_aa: CASSRGQASGNEQFF
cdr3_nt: TGTGCCAGCAGCCGCGGGCAGGCGAGTGGAAATGAGCAGTTCTTC

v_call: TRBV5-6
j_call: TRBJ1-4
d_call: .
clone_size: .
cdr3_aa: CASSLTGRATNEKLFF
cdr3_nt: TGTGCCAGCAGCTTGACAGGGAGAGCAACTAATGAAAAACTGTTTTTT

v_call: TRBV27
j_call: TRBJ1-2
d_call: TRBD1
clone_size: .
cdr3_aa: CASRKSGTAYGYTF
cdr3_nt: TGTGCCAGCAGAAAATCCGGGACAGCCTATGGCTACACCTTC

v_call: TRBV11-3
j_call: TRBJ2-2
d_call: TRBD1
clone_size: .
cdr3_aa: CASSRGTGNDGGELFF
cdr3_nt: TGTGCCAGCAGCCGCGGGACAGGGAATGATGGCGGGGAGCTGTTTTTT

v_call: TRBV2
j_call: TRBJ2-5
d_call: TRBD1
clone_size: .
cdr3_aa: CASSTQTGVGAQYF
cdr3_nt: TGTGCCAGCAGTACCCAGACAGGGGTCGGGGCCCAGTACTTC

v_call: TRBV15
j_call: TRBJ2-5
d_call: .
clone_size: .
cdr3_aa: CATSRDFRNGETQYF
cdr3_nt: TGTGCCACCAGCAGAGATTTCAGGAATGGGGAGACCCAGTACTTC

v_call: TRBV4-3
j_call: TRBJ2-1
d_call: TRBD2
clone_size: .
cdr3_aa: CASSQALAGGHLYNEQFF
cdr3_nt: TGCGCCAGCAGCCAAGCGCTAGCGGGAGGCCATCTCTACAATGAGCAGTTCTTC

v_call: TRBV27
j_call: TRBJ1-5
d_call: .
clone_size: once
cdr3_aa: CASSSITGISNQPQHF
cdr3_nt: TGTGCCAGCAGTTCGATTACGGGAATTAGCAATCAGCCCCAGCATTTT

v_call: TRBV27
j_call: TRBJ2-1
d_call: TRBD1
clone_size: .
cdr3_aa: CASSFWGQGTPTYNEQFF
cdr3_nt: TGTGCCAGCAGTTTCTGGGGACAGGGTACCCCTACCTACAATGAGCAGTTCTTC

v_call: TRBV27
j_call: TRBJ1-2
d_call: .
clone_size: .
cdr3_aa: CASSLFSQGSYGYTF
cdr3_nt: TGTGCCAGCAGTTTATTCTCCCAGGGGAGCTATGGCTACACCTTC

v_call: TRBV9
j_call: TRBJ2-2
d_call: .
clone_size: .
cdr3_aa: CASSVELRNTGELFF
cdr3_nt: TGTGCCAGCAGCGTAGAACTCCGGAACACCGGGGAGCTGTTTTTT

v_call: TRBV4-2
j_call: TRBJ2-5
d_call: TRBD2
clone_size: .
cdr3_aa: CASSQGSGRFQETQYF
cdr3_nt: TGTGCCAGCAGCCAAGGTAGCGGGAGGTTCCAAGAGACCCAGTACTTC

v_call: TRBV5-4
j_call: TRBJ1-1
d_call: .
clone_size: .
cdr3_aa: CASSLAGVEGAEAFF
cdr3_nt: TGTGCCAGCAGCTTGGCCGGAGTTGAGGGGGCTGAAGCTTTCTTT

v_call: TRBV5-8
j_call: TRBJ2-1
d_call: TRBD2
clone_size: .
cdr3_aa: CASSLGGTRFNEQFF
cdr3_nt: TGTGCCAGCAGCTTGGGCGGGACTAGGTTCAATGAGCAGTTCTTC

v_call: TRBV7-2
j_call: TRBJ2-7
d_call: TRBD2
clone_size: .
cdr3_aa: CASSPGGIYPEQYF
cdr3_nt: TGTGCCAGCAGCCCCGGGGGGATTTACCCCGAGCAGTACTTC

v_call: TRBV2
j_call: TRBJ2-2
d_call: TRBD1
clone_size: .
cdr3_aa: CASRGQGDNGELFF
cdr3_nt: TGTGCCAGCAGAGGACAGGGGGATAACGGGGAGCTGTTTTTT

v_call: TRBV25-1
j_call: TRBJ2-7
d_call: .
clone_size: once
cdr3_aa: CASSAEETYEQYF
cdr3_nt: TGTGCCAGCAGTGCGGAGGAGACCTACGAGCAGTACTTC

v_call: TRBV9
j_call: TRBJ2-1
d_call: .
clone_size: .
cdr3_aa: CASSSHVRGNEQFF
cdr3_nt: TGTGCCAGCAGCTCACACGTACGGGGGAATGAGCAGTTCTTC

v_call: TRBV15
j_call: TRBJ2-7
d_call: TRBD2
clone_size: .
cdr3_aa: CATSRGGDSGSQYF
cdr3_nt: TGTGCCACCAGCAGAGGGGGGGATAGCGGGAGCCAGTACTTC

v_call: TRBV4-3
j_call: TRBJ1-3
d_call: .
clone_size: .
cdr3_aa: CASSQEWSSGNTIYF
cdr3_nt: TGCGCCAGCAGCCAAGAGTGGAGCTCTGGAAACACCATATATTTT

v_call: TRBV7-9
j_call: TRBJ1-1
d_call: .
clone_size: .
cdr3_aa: CASSHGQTNTEAFF
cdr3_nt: TGTGCCAGCAGCCACGGACAGACGAACACTGAAGCTTTCTTT

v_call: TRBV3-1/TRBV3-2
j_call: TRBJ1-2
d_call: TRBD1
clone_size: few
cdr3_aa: CASSQGTGWSGYTF
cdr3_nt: TGTGCCAGCAGCCAAGGGACAGGGTGGAGTGGCTACACCTTC

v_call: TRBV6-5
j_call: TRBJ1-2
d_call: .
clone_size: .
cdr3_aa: CASKTETGGAYGYTF
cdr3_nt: TGTGCCAGCAAGACCGAGACAGGTGGGGCCTATGGCTACACCTTC

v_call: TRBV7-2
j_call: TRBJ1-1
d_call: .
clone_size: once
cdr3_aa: CASSLVGELNTEAFF
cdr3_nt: TGTGCCAGCAGCTTAGTAGGAGAATTGAACACTGAAGCTTTCTTT

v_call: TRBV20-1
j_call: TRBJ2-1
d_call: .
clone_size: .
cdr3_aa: CSASNKNEQFF
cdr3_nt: TGCAGTGCTAGCAACAAGAATGAGCAGTTCTTC

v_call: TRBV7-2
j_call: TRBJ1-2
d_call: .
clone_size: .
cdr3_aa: CASSSYSYGYTF
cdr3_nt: TGTGCCAGCAGCTCTTACAGTTATGGCTACACCTTC

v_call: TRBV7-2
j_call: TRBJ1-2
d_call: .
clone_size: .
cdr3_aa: CASSHEGLNYGYTF
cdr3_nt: TGTGCCAGCAGCCACGAGGGCCTGAACTATGGCTACACCTTC

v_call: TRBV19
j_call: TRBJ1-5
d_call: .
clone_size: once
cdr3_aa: CASSLAGIGHQPQHF
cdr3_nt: TGTGCCAGTAGTCTCGCGGGTATCGGTCATCAGCCCCAGCATTTT

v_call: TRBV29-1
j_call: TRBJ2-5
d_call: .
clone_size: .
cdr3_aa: CSVGGLGWTQYF
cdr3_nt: TGCAGCGTAGGAGGTTTAGGGTGGACCCAGTACTTC

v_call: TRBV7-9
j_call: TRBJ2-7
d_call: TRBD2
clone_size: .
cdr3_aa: CASSFSAGADEQYF
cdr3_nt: TGTGCCAGCAGCTTTTCTGCGGGAGCCGACGAGCAGTACTTC